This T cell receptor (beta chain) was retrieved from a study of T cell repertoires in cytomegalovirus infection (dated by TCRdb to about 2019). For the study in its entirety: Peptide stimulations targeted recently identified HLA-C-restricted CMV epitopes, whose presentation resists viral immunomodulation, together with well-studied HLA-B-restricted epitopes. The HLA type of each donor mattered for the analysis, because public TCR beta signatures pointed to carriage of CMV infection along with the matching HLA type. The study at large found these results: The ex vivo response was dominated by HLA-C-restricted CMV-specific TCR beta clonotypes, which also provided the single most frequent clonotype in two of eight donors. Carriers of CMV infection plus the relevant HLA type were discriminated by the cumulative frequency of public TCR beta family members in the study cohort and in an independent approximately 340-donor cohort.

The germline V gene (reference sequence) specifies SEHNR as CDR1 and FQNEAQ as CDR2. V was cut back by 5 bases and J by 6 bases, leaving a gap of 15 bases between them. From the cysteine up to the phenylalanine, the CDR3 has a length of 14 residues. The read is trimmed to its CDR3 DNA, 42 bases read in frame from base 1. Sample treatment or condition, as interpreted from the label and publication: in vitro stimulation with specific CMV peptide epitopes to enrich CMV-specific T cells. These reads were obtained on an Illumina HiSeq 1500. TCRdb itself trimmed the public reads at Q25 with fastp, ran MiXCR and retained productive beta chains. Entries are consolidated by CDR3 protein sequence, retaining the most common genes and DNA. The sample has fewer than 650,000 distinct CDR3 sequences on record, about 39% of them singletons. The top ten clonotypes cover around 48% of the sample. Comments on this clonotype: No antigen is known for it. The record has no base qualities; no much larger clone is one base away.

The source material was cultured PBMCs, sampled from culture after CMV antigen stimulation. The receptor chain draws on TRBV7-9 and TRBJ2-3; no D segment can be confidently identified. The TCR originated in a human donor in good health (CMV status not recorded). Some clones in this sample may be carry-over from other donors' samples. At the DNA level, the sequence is TGTGCCAGCAGCCCAATGACTGCCTGGGATACGCAGTATTTT. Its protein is CASSPMTAWDTQYF. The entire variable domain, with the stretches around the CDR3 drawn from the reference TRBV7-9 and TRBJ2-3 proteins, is DTGVSQNPRHKITKRGQNVTFRCDPISEHNRLYWYRQTLGQGPEFLTYFQNEAQLEKSRLLSDRFSAERPKGSFSTLEIQRTEQGDSAMYLCASSPMTAWDTQYFGPGTRLTVL.